This T cell receptor (beta chain) appears in the sequencing data of a study of T cell responses to AZD1222 COVID-19 vaccine. The CDR3 length is 16 residues. Germline assignment: CDR1 MDHEN and CDR2 SYDVKM. Unmatched junction bases numbered 7, after V lost 5 bases and J lost 4 bases. Libraries were prepared by immunoSEQ multiplex PCR; TCRdb keeps only in-frame clonotypes and omits some of them. Found here are approximately 120,000 clones, about 85% of them singletons; the top ten hold 4.4%. The J gene is TRBJ2-7, the V gene TRBV28; 14 nucleotides match TRBD2. Material: peripheral blood, obtained on day 0 of AZD1222 vaccination. The receptor was isolated from an adult in good health. This CDR3 reads CASSPSGTSGRYEQYF. For the CDR3, the DNA is TGTGCCAGCAGTCCCTCCGGGACTAGCGGGAGATACGAGCAGTACTTC.